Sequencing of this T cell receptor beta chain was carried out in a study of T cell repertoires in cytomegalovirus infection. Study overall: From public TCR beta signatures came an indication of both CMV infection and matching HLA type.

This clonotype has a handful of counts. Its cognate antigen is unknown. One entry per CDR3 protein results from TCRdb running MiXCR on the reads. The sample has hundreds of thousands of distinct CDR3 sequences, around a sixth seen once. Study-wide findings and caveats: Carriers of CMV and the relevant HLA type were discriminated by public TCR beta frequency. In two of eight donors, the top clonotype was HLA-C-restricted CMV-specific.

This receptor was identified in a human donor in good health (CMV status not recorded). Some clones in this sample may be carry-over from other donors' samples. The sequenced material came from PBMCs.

This chain's CDR3 is CASSYSDLSGGYTF. For the CDR3, the DNA is TGTGCCAGCAGTTACTCGGATCTTTCGGGGGGCTACACCTTC. V gene TRBV6-5 combines with J gene TRBJ1-2; D is ambiguous. There are 14 residues in the CDR3. In germline, CDR1 is MNHEY, CDR2 SVGAGI. V was cut by 0 bases and J by 8 bases, with 13 bases left in between.